The rows below give T cell receptor beta chains drawn from one sample of a study of shared clonotypes between healthy human individuals. Data came from immunoSEQ multiplex PCR; TCRdb stores just in-frame clones and leaves some out. The sample includes fewer than 850,000 clones, more than 70% of them seen just once. Input material: memory CD4+ T cells sorted from blood. The receptors were gathered from a woman in her twenties or thirties in good health. The CDR3 runs from the conserved cysteine through the conserved F or W. The D gene is left open where the match is weak. Clone size is shown for a subset of rows, as once, few, many or a class of expanded clone.

clone size: few
V gene: TRBV28
J gene: TRBJ2-7
D gene: TRBD2
CDR3 protein: CASRRGQGVASGGSGEQYF
CDR3 DNA: TGTGCCAGCAGGCGTGGACAGGGTGTAGCTAGCGGGGGATCGGGAGAGCAGTACTTC

clone size: .
V gene: TRBV15
J gene: TRBJ2-1
D gene: .
CDR3 protein: CATSRDSVRGGQFF
CDR3 DNA: TGTGCCACCAGCAGAGATTCGGTCCGGGGAGGGCAGTTCTTC

clone size: .
V gene: TRBV25-1
J gene: TRBJ2-7
D gene: .
CDR3 protein: CASSVGRGYEQYF
CDR3 DNA: TGTGCCAGCAGTGTCGGCAGGGGCTACGAGCAGTACTTC

clone size: .
V gene: TRBV6-5
J gene: TRBJ1-5
D gene: TRBD1
CDR3 protein: CASSYSNRGPQHF
CDR3 DNA: TGTGCCAGCAGTTACTCTAACAGGGGCCCCCAGCATTTT

clone size: few
V gene: TRBV4-2
J gene: TRBJ2-5
D gene: .
CDR3 protein: CASSQETETQYF
CDR3 DNA: TGTGCCAGCAGCCAAGAGACGGAGACCCAGTACTTC

clone size: .
V gene: TRBV5-1
J gene: TRBJ2-2
D gene: TRBD2
CDR3 protein: CASSLLTSGIANVGELFF
CDR3 DNA: TGCGCCAGCAGCTTATTGACTAGCGGGATAGCCAACGTGGGGGAGCTGTTTTTT

clone size: .
V gene: TRBV28
J gene: TRBJ2-7
D gene: .
CDR3 protein: CASSLAVPPPEQYF
CDR3 DNA: TGTGCCAGCAGTTTAGCGGTACCTCCCCCTGAGCAGTACTTC

clone size: few
V gene: TRBV19
J gene: TRBJ2-7
D gene: .
CDR3 protein: CASSIQAGKIYEQYF
CDR3 DNA: TGTGCCAGTAGTATTCAAGCAGGGAAAATCTACGAGCAGTACTTC

clone size: .
V gene: TRBV7-9
J gene: TRBJ2-6
D gene: TRBD1
CDR3 protein: CASTPGTGGSGANVLTF
CDR3 DNA: TGTGCCAGCACCCCAGGGACAGGAGGCTCTGGGGCCAACGTCCTGACTTTC

clone size: .
V gene: TRBV5-4
J gene: TRBJ2-7
D gene: TRBD2
CDR3 protein: CASSFLAAPYEQYF
CDR3 DNA: TGTGCCAGCAGCTTTCTAGCGGCCCCCTACGAGCAGTACTTC

clone size: .
V gene: TRBV5-4
J gene: TRBJ2-5
D gene: .
CDR3 protein: CASRTEGGETQYF
CDR3 DNA: TGTGCCAGCAGGACGGAGGGGGGGGAGACCCAGTACTTC

clone size: .
V gene: TRBV19
J gene: TRBJ2-2
D gene: TRBD2
CDR3 protein: CASRGAGTINTGELFF
CDR3 DNA: TGTGCCAGTAGGGGAGCGGGAACCATAAACACCGGGGAGCTGTTTTTT

clone size: once
V gene: TRBV19
J gene: TRBJ1-2
D gene: TRBD1
CDR3 protein: CASRRDRGPNGYTF
CDR3 DNA: TGTGCCAGTCGCCGGGACAGGGGGCCTAATGGCTACACCTTC

clone size: few
V gene: TRBV5-1
J gene: TRBJ2-2
D gene: TRBD1
CDR3 protein: CASSSGTGGTGELFF
CDR3 DNA: TGCGCCAGCAGCTCAGGGACAGGAGGAACCGGGGAGCTGTTTTTT

clone size: .
V gene: TRBV5-4
J gene: TRBJ2-7
D gene: TRBD2
CDR3 protein: CASSPWTSREQYF
CDR3 DNA: TGTGCCAGCAGCCCCTGGACTAGTCGCGAGCAGTACTTC

clone size: few
V gene: TRBV11-2
J gene: TRBJ1-2
D gene: .
CDR3 protein: CASSKGDYGYTF
CDR3 DNA: TGTGCCAGCAGTAAGGGTGACTATGGCTACACCTTC

clone size: .
V gene: TRBV7-8
J gene: TRBJ2-6
D gene: .
CDR3 protein: CASSLLNYDLTF
CDR3 DNA: TGTGCCAGCAGCTTATTAAACTACGACCTGACTTTC

clone size: .
V gene: TRBV7-9
J gene: TRBJ2-6
D gene: .
CDR3 protein: CASSLERLISGANVLTF
CDR3 DNA: TGTGCCAGCAGCTTAGAGCGCCTTATCTCTGGGGCCAACGTCCTGACTTTC

clone size: .
V gene: TRBV5-1
J gene: TRBJ1-1
D gene: TRBD1
CDR3 protein: CASSVTGATEAFF
CDR3 DNA: TGCGCCAGCAGCGTGACAGGGGCCACTGAAGCTTTCTTT

clone size: .
V gene: TRBV19
J gene: TRBJ2-2
D gene: .
CDR3 protein: CASSISGYDTGELFF
CDR3 DNA: TGTGCCAGTAGTATCTCTGGCTACGACACCGGGGAGCTGTTTTTT

clone size: .
V gene: TRBV5-1
J gene: TRBJ2-5
D gene: .
CDR3 protein: CASSPLSEETQYF
CDR3 DNA: TGCGCCAGCAGCCCTCTGAGCGAAGAGACCCAGTACTTC

clone size: .
V gene: TRBV10-1
J gene: TRBJ2-2
D gene: .
CDR3 protein: CASGHLRDTGELFF
CDR3 DNA: TGCGCCAGCGGCCACCTGAGGGACACCGGGGAGCTGTTTTTT

clone size: .
V gene: TRBV29-1
J gene: TRBJ2-3
D gene: .
CDR3 protein: CSVEDDLATTDTQYF
CDR3 DNA: TGCAGCGTTGAAGATGACCTAGCTACCACAGATACGCAGTATTTT

clone size: .
V gene: TRBV7-3
J gene: TRBJ2-1
D gene: TRBD2
CDR3 protein: CASSSLAGSYNEQFF
CDR3 DNA: TGTGCCAGCAGTTCCTTAGCGGGATCTTACAATGAGCAGTTCTTC

clone size: .
V gene: TRBV6-6
J gene: TRBJ1-3
D gene: .
CDR3 protein: CASSRQAFSGNTIYF
CDR3 DNA: TGTGCCAGCAGCCGACAGGCCTTCTCTGGAAACACCATATATTTT

clone size: .
V gene: TRBV27
J gene: TRBJ2-7
D gene: .
CDR3 protein: CASRLTRLNQFYEQYF
CDR3 DNA: TGTGCCAGCAGGCTCACCCGACTCAATCAATTCTACGAGCAGTACTTC

clone size: .
V gene: TRBV19
J gene: TRBJ1-2
D gene: .
CDR3 protein: CASSDGSLGNGYTF
CDR3 DNA: TGTGCCAGTAGTGACGGCAGCTTAGGCAATGGCTACACCTTC

clone size: once
V gene: TRBV29-1
J gene: TRBJ2-5
D gene: .
CDR3 protein: CSVVQDFRETQYF
CDR3 DNA: TGCAGCGTTGTTCAGGATTTTAGGGAGACCCAGTACTTC

clone size: .
V gene: TRBV10-3
J gene: TRBJ2-2
D gene: .
CDR3 protein: CAISGSGMGGTGELFF
CDR3 DNA: TGTGCCATCAGTGGGTCAGGGATGGGCGGCACCGGGGAGCTGTTTTTT

clone size: .
V gene: TRBV9
J gene: TRBJ2-1
D gene: TRBD2
CDR3 protein: CASSAGTSGRVNEQFF
CDR3 DNA: TGTGCCAGCAGCGCCGGGACTAGCGGGAGGGTCAATGAGCAGTTCTTC

clone size: once
V gene: TRBV6-6
J gene: TRBJ2-5
D gene: .
CDR3 protein: CASSGILETQYF
CDR3 DNA: TGTGCCAGTTCAGGGATTTTAGAGACCCAGTACTTC

clone size: .
V gene: TRBV7-6
J gene: TRBJ1-5
D gene: .
CDR3 protein: CASSLGPPASNQPQHF
CDR3 DNA: TGTGCCAGCAGCTTAGGTCCGCCCGCTAGCAATCAGCCCCAGCATTTT

clone size: .
V gene: TRBV9
J gene: TRBJ2-2
D gene: TRBD1
CDR3 protein: CASSPQTGGNGELFF
CDR3 DNA: TGTGCCAGCAGCCCCCAGACAGGGGGTAACGGGGAGCTGTTTTTT

clone size: .
V gene: TRBV10-1
J gene: TRBJ2-7
D gene: .
CDR3 protein: CASSELPGVQATYEQYF
CDR3 DNA: TGCGCCAGCAGTGAACTACCTGGGGTACAGGCCACCTACGAGCAGTACTTC

clone size: .
V gene: TRBV6-5
J gene: TRBJ1-3
D gene: .
CDR3 protein: CASSTGQTPIYF
CDR3 DNA: TGTGCCAGCAGTACTGGACAGACCCCCATATATTTT

clone size: few
V gene: TRBV5-1
J gene: TRBJ2-1
D gene: .
CDR3 protein: CASSLVAGSSYNEQFF
CDR3 DNA: TGCGCCAGCAGCTTGGTGGCCGGTAGCTCCTACAATGAGCAGTTCTTC

clone size: few
V gene: TRBV27
J gene: TRBJ2-2
D gene: TRBD1
CDR3 protein: CASSFGTVTGELFF
CDR3 DNA: TGTGCCAGCAGTTTTGGGACAGTAACCGGGGAGCTGTTTTTT

clone size: .
V gene: TRBV28
J gene: TRBJ2-5
D gene: TRBD2
CDR3 protein: CASRMGGTSGSGKTQYF
CDR3 DNA: TGTGCCAGCAGAATGGGAGGGACTAGCGGGAGTGGGAAGACCCAGTACTTC

clone size: .
V gene: TRBV28
J gene: TRBJ2-5
D gene: .
CDR3 protein: CAVDQAGIGETQYF
CDR3 DNA: TGTGCCGTCGACCAGGCAGGGATCGGAGAGACCCAGTACTTC

clone size: many
V gene: TRBV7-8
J gene: TRBJ1-1
D gene: .
CDR3 protein: CASSLGGTPRREAFF
CDR3 DNA: TGTGCCAGCAGCTTAGGAGGGACGCCTCGCCGGGAGGCTTTCTTT

clone size: .
V gene: TRBV4-1
J gene: TRBJ2-1
D gene: TRBD2
CDR3 protein: CASSHLGLAGGGGEQFF
CDR3 DNA: TGCGCCAGCAGCCACTTGGGACTAGCGGGAGGAGGAGGTGAGCAGTTCTTC

clone size: .
V gene: TRBV5-3
J gene: TRBJ1-5
D gene: .
CDR3 protein: CARSRDGLGNQPQHF
CDR3 DNA: TGTGCCAGAAGCCGTGACGGTCTGGGCAATCAGCCCCAGCATTTT

clone size: .
V gene: TRBV6-1
J gene: TRBJ2-3
D gene: TRBD2
CDR3 protein: CASSEVAGGFTDTQYF
CDR3 DNA: TGTGCCAGCAGTGAAGTAGCGGGAGGATTCACAGATACGCAGTATTTT

clone size: few
V gene: TRBV7-9
J gene: TRBJ1-5
D gene: .
CDR3 protein: CASSPGEEGSNQPQHF
CDR3 DNA: TGTGCCAGCAGCCCCGGTGAGGAGGGTAGCAATCAGCCCCAGCATTTT

clone size: .
V gene: TRBV18
J gene: TRBJ2-5
D gene: .
CDR3 protein: CASSPIQETQYF
CDR3 DNA: TGTGCCAGCTCACCAATCCAAGAGACCCAGTACTTC

clone size: many
V gene: TRBV28
J gene: TRBJ1-1
D gene: TRBD1
CDR3 protein: CASSQGDILRSEAFF
CDR3 DNA: TGTGCCAGCAGCCAGGGGGACATATTACGCTCGGAAGCTTTCTTT

clone size: .
V gene: TRBV5-1
J gene: TRBJ2-7
D gene: .
CDR3 protein: CASSLTGGDFYEQYF
CDR3 DNA: TGCGCCAGCAGCCTGACCGGCGGCGATTTCTACGAGCAGTACTTC

clone size: .
V gene: TRBV11-2
J gene: TRBJ2-3
D gene: .
CDR3 protein: CASSLGFGADTQYF
CDR3 DNA: TGTGCCAGCAGCTTAGGATTTGGGGCAGATACGCAGTATTTT

clone size: .
V gene: TRBV19
J gene: TRBJ2-6
D gene: .
CDR3 protein: CASSISTSGANVLTF
CDR3 DNA: TGTGCCAGTAGTATCTCAACCTCTGGGGCCAACGTCCTGACTTTC

clone size: .
V gene: TRBV6-1
J gene: TRBJ2-7
D gene: .
CDR3 protein: CASSESYRYEQYF
CDR3 DNA: TGTGCCAGCAGTGAATCCTACAGATACGAGCAGTACTTC

clone size: few
V gene: TRBV18
J gene: TRBJ2-7
D gene: .
CDR3 protein: CASSPRVAPPYEQYF
CDR3 DNA: TGTGCCAGCTCACCAAGGGTAGCGCCTCCCTACGAGCAGTACTTC

clone size: .
V gene: TRBV5-4
J gene: TRBJ2-3
D gene: .
CDR3 protein: CASSLTVGWGITDTQYF
CDR3 DNA: TGTGCCAGCAGCTTGACGGTGGGATGGGGGATCACAGATACGCAGTATTTT

clone size: .
V gene: TRBV10-2
J gene: TRBJ2-7
D gene: TRBD2
CDR3 protein: CASSGLAGGPSEQYF
CDR3 DNA: TGCGCCAGCAGTGGGCTAGCGGGAGGGCCATCCGAGCAGTACTTC

clone size: few
V gene: TRBV6-1
J gene: TRBJ1-1
D gene: .
CDR3 protein: CASMRTPNTEAFF
CDR3 DNA: TGTGCCAGCATGAGGACACCGAACACTGAAGCTTTCTTT

clone size: many
V gene: TRBV4-2
J gene: TRBJ2-7
D gene: TRBD2
CDR3 protein: CASSQDPTSGSNEQYF
CDR3 DNA: TGTGCCAGCAGCCAAGACCCGACTAGCGGGAGCAACGAGCAGTACTTC

clone size: once
V gene: TRBV7-9
J gene: TRBJ2-2
D gene: .
CDR3 protein: CASRLQVTGELFF
CDR3 DNA: TGTGCCAGCAGACTACAGGTGACCGGGGAGCTGTTTTTT

clone size: .
V gene: TRBV7-9
J gene: TRBJ1-4
D gene: .
CDR3 protein: CASSSAVGMNEKLFF
CDR3 DNA: TGTGCCAGCAGCTCCGCGGTAGGGATGAATGAAAAACTGTTTTTT

clone size: .
V gene: TRBV18
J gene: TRBJ1-3
D gene: .
CDR3 protein: CASSPLNTIYF
CDR3 DNA: TGTGCCAGCTCACCATTGAACACCATATATTTT